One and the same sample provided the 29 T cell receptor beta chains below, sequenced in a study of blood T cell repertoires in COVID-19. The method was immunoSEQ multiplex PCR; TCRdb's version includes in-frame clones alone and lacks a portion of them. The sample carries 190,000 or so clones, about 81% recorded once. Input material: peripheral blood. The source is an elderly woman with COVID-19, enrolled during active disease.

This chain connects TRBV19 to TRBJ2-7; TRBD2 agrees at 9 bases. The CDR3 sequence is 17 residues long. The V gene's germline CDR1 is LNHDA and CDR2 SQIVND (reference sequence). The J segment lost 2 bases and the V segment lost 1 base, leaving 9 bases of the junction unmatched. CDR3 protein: CASSIGPLTSGPYEQYF. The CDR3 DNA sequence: TGTGCCAGTAGTATAGGGCCCTTGACTAGCGGACCCTACGAGCAGTACTTC.

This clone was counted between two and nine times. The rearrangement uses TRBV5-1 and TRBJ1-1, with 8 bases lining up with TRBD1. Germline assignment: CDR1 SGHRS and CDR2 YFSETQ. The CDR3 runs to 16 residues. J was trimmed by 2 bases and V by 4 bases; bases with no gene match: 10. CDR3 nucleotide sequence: TGCGCCAGCAGCCTACGGACAGGGCTAGGAAACACTGAAGCTTTCTTT. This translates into CASSLRTGLGNTEAFF.

CDR3 bases: TGTGCCAGCAGTGTTGAGTGGGAGTCCGATGAGCAGTTCTTC. Its protein is CASSVEWESDEQFF. The rearrangement uses TRBV6-4 and TRBJ2-1; D might be TRBD2 (5 bases). The CDR3 is 14 amino acids. Trimming took off 4 bases at V and 8 bases at J, with 15 bases between the two ends. Germline V gene sequence: CDR1 MRHNA, CDR2 SNTAGT.

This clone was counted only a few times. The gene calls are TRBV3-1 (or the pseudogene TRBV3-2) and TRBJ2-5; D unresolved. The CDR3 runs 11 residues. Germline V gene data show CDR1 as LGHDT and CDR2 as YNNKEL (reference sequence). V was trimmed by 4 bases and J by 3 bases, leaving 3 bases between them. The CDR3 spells CASSLKETQYF. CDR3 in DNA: TGTGCCAGCAGCCTTAAAGAGACCCAGTACTTC.

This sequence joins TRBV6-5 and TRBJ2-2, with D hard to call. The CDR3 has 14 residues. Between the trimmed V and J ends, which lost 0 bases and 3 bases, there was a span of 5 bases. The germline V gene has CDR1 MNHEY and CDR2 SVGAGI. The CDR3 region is CASSYSPYTGELFF. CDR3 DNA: TGTGCCAGCAGTTACTCCCCGTACACCGGGGAGCTGTTTTTT.

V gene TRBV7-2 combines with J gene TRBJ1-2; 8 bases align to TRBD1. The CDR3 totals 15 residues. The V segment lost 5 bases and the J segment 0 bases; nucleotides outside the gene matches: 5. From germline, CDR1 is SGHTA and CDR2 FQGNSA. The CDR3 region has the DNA TGTGCCAGCAGCCCAGGACAGGGAACTAACTATGGCTACACCTTC. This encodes CASSPGQGTNYGYTF. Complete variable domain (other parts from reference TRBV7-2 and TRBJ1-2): GAGVSQSPSNKVTEKGKDVELRCDPISGHTALYWYRQSLGQGLEFLIYFQGNSAPDKSGLPSDRFSAERTGGSVSTLTIQRTQQEDSAVYLCASSPGQGTNYGYTFGSGTRLTVV.

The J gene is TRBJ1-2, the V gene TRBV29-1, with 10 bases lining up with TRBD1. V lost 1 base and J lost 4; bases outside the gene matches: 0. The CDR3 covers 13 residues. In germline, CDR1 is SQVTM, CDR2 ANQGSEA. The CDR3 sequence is CSVEGTGGYGYTF. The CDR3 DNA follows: TGCAGCGTTGAAGGGACAGGGGGCTATGGCTACACCTTC.

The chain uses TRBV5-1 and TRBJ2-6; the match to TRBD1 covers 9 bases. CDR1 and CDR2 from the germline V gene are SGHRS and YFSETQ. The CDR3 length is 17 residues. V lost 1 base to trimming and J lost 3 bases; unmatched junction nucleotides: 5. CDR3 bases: TGCGCCAGCAGCTTGTCAACAGGGGGCTTTGGGGCCAACGTCCTGACTTTC. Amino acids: CASSLSTGGFGANVLTF.

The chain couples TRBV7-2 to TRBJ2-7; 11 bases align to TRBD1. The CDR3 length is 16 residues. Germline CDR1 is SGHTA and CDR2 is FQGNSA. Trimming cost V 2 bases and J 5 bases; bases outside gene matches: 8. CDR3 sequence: CASSLTRDRGFHEQYF. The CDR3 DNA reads TGTGCCAGCAGCTTAACGCGGGACAGGGGGTTCCACGAGCAGTACTTC.

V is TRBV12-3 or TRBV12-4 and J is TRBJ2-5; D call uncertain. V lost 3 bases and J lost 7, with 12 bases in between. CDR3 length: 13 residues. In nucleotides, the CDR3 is TGTGCCAGCAGTTTGAGCCCGATTGGGACCCAGTACTTC. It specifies CASSLSPIGTQYF.

The CDR3 DNA follows: TGTGCCAGCAGTTCCTCCAGGGGGCGAGTGAATCAGCCCCAGCATTTT. Amino acids: CASSSSRGRVNQPQHF. This chain connects TRBV27 to TRBJ1-5; 8 positions match TRBD1. The CDR3 totals 16 residues. Germline-derived CDR1 and CDR2 are MNHEY and SMNVEV (reference sequence). J lost 4 bases, V lost 4 bases, and 9 bases had no gene match.

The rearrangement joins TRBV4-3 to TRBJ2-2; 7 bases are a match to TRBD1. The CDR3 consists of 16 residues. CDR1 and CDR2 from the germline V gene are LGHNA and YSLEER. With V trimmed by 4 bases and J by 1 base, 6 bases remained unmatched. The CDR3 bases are TGCGCCAGCAGCCTGACCTGGACAGGGAACACCGGGGAGCTGTTTTTT. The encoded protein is CASSLTWTGNTGELFF.

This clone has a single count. CDR3 sequence: CASSWTVAYGYTF. CDR3 coding DNA: TGTGCCAGCAGTTGGACAGTTGCGTATGGCTACACCTTC. The chain combines TRBV12-3 or TRBV12-4 with TRBJ1-2; D might be TRBD1 (6 bases). CDR3 size: 13 residues. The V and J ends lost 4 bases and 5 bases respectively, with 11 bases between them.

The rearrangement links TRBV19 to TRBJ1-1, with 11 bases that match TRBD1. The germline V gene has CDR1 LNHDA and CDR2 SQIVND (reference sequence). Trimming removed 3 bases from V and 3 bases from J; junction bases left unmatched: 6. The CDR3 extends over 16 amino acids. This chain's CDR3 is CASSMLPGQGDTEAFF. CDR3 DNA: TGTGCCAGTAGTATGCTTCCGGGACAGGGGGACACTGAAGCTTTCTTT.

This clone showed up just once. Here the CDR3 reads CASSLELAGEADTQYF. The CDR3 nucleotides read TGTGCCAGCAGCTTGGAACTAGCGGGAGAGGCAGATACGCAGTATTTT. V gene TRBV11-3 combines with J gene TRBJ2-3; 11 nucleotides align to TRBD2. The germline V gene has CDR1 SGHNT and CDR2 YENEEA. V dropped 3 bases and J dropped 4; count of bases not matched to a gene: 6. This CDR3 spans 16 amino acids.

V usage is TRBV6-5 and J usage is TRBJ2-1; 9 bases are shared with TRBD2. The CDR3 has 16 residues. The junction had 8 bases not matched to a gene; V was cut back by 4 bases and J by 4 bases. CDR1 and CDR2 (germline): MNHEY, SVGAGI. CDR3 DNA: TGTGCCAGCAGTTCCGCGACTAGCGGATCTTACAATGAGCAGTTCTTC. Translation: CASSSATSGSYNEQFF.

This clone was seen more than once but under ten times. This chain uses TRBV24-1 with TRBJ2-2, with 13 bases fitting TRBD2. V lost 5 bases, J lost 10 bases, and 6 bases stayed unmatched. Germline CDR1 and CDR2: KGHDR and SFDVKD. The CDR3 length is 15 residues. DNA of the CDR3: TGTGCCACCAGTGCCACTAGCGGGAGGGCCTCGGAGCTGTTTTTT. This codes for CATSATSGRASELFF.

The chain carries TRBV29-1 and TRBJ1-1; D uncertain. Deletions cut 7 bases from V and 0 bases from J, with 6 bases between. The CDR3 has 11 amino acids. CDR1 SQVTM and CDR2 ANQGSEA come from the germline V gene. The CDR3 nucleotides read TGCAGCGGGAGGTTGAACACTGAAGCTTTCTTT. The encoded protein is CSGRLNTEAFF.

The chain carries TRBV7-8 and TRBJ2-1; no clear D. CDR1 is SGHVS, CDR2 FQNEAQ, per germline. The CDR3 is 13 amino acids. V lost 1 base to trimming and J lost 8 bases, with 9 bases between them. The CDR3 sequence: CASSLGPRDEQFF. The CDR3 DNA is TGTGCCAGCAGCTTAGGTCCACGGGATGAGCAGTTCTTC.

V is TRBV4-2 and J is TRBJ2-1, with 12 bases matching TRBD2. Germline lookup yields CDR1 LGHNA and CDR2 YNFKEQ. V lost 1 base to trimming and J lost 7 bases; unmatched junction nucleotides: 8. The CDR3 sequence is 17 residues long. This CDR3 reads CASSQGPLAGGQNEQFF. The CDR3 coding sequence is TGTGCCAGCAGCCAAGGACCTCTAGCGGGGGGGCAGAATGAGCAGTTCTTC.

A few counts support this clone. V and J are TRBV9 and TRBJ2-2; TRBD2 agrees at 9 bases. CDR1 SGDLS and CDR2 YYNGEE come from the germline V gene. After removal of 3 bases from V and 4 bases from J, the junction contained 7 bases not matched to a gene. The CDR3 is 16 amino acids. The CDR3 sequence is CASSAEAGGITGELFF. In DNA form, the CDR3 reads TGTGCCAGCAGCGCCGAAGCGGGGGGCATCACCGGGGAGCTGTTTTTT.

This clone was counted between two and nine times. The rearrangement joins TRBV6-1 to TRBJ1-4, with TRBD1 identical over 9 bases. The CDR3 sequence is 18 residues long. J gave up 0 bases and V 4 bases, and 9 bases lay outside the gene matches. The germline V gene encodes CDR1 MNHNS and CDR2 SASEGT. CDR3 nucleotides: TGTGCCAGCAGTGTCCTCGGGACAGGGAGTGCAACTAATGAAAAACTGTTTTTT. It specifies CASSVLGTGSATNEKLFF.

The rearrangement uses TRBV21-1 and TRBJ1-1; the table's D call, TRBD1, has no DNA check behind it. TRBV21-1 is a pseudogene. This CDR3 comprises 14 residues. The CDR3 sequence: CASWDREGNTEAFF. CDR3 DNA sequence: TGTGCCAGCTGGGACAGGGAAGGAAACACTGAAGCTTTCTTT.

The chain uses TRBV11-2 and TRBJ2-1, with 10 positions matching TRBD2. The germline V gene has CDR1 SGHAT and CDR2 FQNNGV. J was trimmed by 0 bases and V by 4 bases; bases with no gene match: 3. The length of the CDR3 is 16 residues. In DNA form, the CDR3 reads TGTGCCAGCAGCTCACTAGCGGGGAGCTCCTACAATGAGCAGTTCTTC. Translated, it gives CASSSLAGSSYNEQFF. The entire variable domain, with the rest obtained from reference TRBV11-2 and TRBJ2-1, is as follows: EAGVAQSPRYKIIEKRQSVAFWCNPISGHATLYWYQQILGQGPKLLIQFQNNGVVDDSQLPKDRFSAERLKGVDSTLKIQPAKLEDSAVYLCASSSLAGSSYNEQFFGPGTRLTVL.

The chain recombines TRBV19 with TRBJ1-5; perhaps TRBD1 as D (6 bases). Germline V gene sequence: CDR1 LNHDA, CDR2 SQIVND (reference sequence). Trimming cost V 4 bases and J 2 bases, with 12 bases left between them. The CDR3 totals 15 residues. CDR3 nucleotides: TGTGCCAGTAGTACGGCAGGGGTGGGCAATCAGCCCCAGCATTTT. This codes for CASSTAGVGNQPQHF.

In DNA form, the CDR3 reads TGTGCCATCAGTGAGCACAGCGGGAGAGGTCCAGATACGCAGTATTTT. The encoded protein is CAISEHSGRGPDTQYF. This sequence joins TRBV10-3 and TRBJ2-3; 8 bases are shared with TRBD2. Germline loops: CDR1 ENHRY, CDR2 SYGVKD. With V trimmed by 2 bases and J by 4 bases, 8 bases remained unmatched. This CDR3 contains 16 residues.

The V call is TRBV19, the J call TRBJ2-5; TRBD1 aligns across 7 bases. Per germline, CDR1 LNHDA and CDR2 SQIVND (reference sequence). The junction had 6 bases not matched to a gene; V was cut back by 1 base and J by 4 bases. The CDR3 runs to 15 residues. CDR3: CASSIVGGGGETQYF. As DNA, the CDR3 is TGTGCCAGTAGTATAGTAGGGGGCGGAGGAGAGACCCAGTACTTC. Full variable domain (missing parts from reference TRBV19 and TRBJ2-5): DGGITQSPKYLFRKEGQNVTLSCEQNLNHDAMYWYRQDPGQGLRLIYYSQIVNDFQKGDIAEGYSVSREKKESFPLTVTSAQKNPTAFYLCASSIVGGGGETQYFGPGTRLLVL.

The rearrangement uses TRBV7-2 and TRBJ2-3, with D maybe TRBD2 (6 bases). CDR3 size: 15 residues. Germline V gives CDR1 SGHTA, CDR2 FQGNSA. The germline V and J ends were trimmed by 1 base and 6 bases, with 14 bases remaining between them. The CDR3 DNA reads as TGTGCCAGCAGCTTAGGGGGAGGCGGATGGGATACGCAGTATTTT. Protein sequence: CASSLGGGGWDTQYF.

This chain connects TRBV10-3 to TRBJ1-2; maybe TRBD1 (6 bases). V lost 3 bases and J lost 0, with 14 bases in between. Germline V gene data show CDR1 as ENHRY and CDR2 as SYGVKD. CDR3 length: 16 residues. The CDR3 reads CAISEDKGTPNYGYTF. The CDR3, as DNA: TGTGCCATCAGTGAAGATAAGGGGACACCTAACTATGGCTACACCTTC.